This T cell receptor beta chain was identified during a study of cytomegalovirus exposure and HLA in healthy donors. Assay: immunoSEQ multiplex PCR; the TCRdb copy retains only in-frame clones and omits some. Of about 200,000 clones in the sample, more than 75% were seen once. For this clone: Its antigen is as yet unknown.

The germline gives CDR1 LNHDA, CDR2 SQIVND (reference sequence). This CDR3 region has 14 residues. J gave up 10 bases and V 5 bases, and 6 bases lay outside the gene matches. Study results and caveats: One later analysis, an examination of the approximately 120 validation repertoires, found that first-cohort TCR clusters tended to co-occur in them.

The origin of this receptor is a woman in her late teens or twenties in good health and CMV-seronegative. V and J are TRBV19 and TRBJ1-6, with 9 bases aligning to TRBD1. The sample comprised PBMCs. CDR3 residues: CASSGGQGTSPLHF. Written as DNA, the CDR3 is TGTGCCAGTAGTGGGGGACAGGGAACCTCACCCCTCCACTTT.